This T cell receptor beta chain was found in a study of T cell responses to AZD1222 COVID-19 vaccine. Findings and caveats of the study: Repertoire sampling happened only post peak T cell response. Elevations in Spike-specific TCR breadth and depth followed administration of two AZD1222 doses. The number of AZD1222 recipients seropositive at baseline was only five or six. The CD4 TCRs associated with vaccination extended across spike and predominated at 160-218 and 743-854.

J gave up 1 base and V 5 bases, and 5 bases lay outside the gene matches. The CDR3 runs 15 residues. The V gene's germline CDR1 is ENHRY and CDR2 SYGVKD. Regarding this clone: The antigen remains undetermined.

Some clones are missing from TCRdb's copy, which holds only in-frame ones; the method was immunoSEQ multiplex PCR. The data contain tens of thousands of clones, over 75% of them singletons. The clonotype originates from an adult in good health. The sample was peripheral blood, taken on day 0 of MenACWY control vaccination. The rearrangement links TRBV10-3 to TRBJ2-3, with 8 bases fitting TRBD2. CDR3 DNA sequence: TGTGCCATCAGTCTTAGCGGGGCGGGCACAGATACGCAGTATTTT. Its translation is CAISLSGAGTDTQYF.